Described below is a single T cell receptor beta chain sequence and its context. The method was immunoSEQ multiplex PCR; TCRdb's version includes in-frame clones alone and lacks a portion of them. The table has around 100,000 clones, about 90% seen once. This entry belongs to a study of control samples from healthy donors and cancer patients. The CDR3 runs to 15 residues. Trimming took 3 bases from V and 7 from J, leaving 16 bases between them. Germline CDR1 and CDR2: SGHVS and FQNEAQ. The specimen was blood. The J gene is TRBJ2-1, the V gene TRBV7-8, with D unresolved. The receptor comes from a woman aged 50 to 60 in good health. CDR3 nucleotides: TGTGCCAGCAGCTTCAGACTGACTGTTACAAATGAGCAGTTCTTC. This encodes CASSFRLTVTNEQFF. Full variable domain (missing parts from reference TRBV7-8 and TRBJ2-1): GAGVSQSPRYKVAKRGQDVALRCDPISGHVSLFWYQQALGQGPEFLTYFQNEAQLDKSGLPSDRFFAERPEGSVSTLKIQRTQQEDSAVYLCASSFRLTVTNEQFFGPGTRLTVL.